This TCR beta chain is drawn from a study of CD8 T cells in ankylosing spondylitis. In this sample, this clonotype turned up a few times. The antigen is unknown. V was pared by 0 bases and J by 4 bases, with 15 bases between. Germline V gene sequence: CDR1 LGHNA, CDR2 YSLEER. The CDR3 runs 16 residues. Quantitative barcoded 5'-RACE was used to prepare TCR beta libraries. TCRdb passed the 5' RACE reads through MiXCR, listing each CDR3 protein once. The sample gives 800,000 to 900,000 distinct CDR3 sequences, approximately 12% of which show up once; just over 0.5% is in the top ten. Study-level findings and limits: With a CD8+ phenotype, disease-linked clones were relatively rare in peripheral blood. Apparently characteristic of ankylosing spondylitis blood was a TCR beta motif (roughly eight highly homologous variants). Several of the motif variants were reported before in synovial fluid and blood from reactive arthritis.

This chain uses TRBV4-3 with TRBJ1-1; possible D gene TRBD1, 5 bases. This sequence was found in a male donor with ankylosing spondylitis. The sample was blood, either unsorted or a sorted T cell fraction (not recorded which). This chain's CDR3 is CASSQDQVRASTEAFF. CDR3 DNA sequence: TGCGCCAGCAGCCAAGATCAGGTCAGGGCCAGCACTGAAGCTTTCTTT.